This TCR beta chain was profiled in a study of cytomegalovirus exposure and HLA in healthy donors. Whole-study findings and limits: Being productive about 90% or about 30% of the time was typical of most TCR beta V segments in an earlier analysis. Further analysis was carried out later, and it showed several of the most significant clusters appearing linked to common viral pathogens.

Trimming removed 0 bases from V and 4 bases from J, with 12 bases in between. The CDR3 totals 15 residues. Germline values: CDR1 SGHRS, CDR2 YFSETQ. Primers for the PCR totalled 60 Vbeta and 13 Jbeta. Generated by immunoSEQ multiplex PCR, the TCRdb table keeps only in-frame clones and is missing some. The data contain roughly 100,000 clones, roughly four fifths of them seen just once; the ten biggest clones take up 9.6%. This clone came up a few times. Its antigen remains unidentified. The gene calls are TRBV5-1 and TRBJ2-3; perhaps TRBD1 as D (7 bases). This receptor was obtained from a male donor in good health and CMV-seropositive. Sequencing was carried out using PBMCs. This CDR3 is CASSLGQGGSDTQYF. The CDR3, as DNA: TGCGCCAGCAGCTTGGGGCAGGGGGGCTCAGATACGCAGTATTTT.